This TCR beta chain was observed in a study of blood T cells in healthy people across ages. Sample-barcoded 5' priming and a J-beta primer mix drove a second PCR of about 6 to 12 cycles. Through a template-switch adaptor with 12 random nucleotides, each cDNA molecule received a tag. Each single sample gave us at least 2.5 million CDR3-containing paired-end reads. TCRdb independently ran MiXCR on the 5' RACE reads; one entry per CDR3 protein. This table holds approximately 690,000 distinct CDR3 sequences, roughly two fifths found once. The V gene end was trimmed by 5 bases and the J gene end by 0 bases; junction bases not matched to a gene: 4. CDR1 is SGHTA and CDR2 is FQGNSA in the germline V gene. This CDR3 contains 15 residues. This clonotype was seen only a few times.

This clonotype was obtained from a man aged 80 or over in good health. The chain uses TRBV7-2 and TRBJ2-3; 8 bases align to TRBD2. Sequencing used blood. In DNA form, the CDR3 reads TGTGCCAGCAGCGTTAGCGGGGTTAGCACAGATACGCAGTATTTT. Translation gives CASSVSGVSTDTQYF.